Listed below are T cell receptor beta chains from one sample, sequenced in a study of spatial heterogeneity in lung cancer. From the 5' RACE reads, TCRdb called clonotypes with MiXCR, one entry per CDR3 protein. The repertoire holds approximately 52,000 distinct CDR3 sequences, with less than 6% as singletons. The input for sequencing was PBMCs, taken at surgery. The receptor set was obtained from a male donor with early-stage non-small cell lung cancer. The CDR3 runs from the conserved cysteine through the conserved F or W. A D gene is named only where the DNA matches it firmly. Expanded clones are given a class, and other clones once, few, many or no size at all.

J gene | D gene | V gene | clone size | CDR3 protein | CDR3 DNA
TRBJ2-2 | - | TRBV29-1 | many | CSVSGLNTGELFF | TGCAGCGTTAGCGGGCTGAACACCGGGGAGCTGTTTTTT
TRBJ2-3 | - | TRBV20-1 | many | CSARAPGLGTDTQYF | TGCAGTGCTAGAGCTCCGGGACTGGGGACAGATACGCAGTATTTT
TRBJ2-1 | TRBD2 | TRBV9 | - | CASSVEVAGGRGNEQFF | TGTGCCAGCAGCGTAGAAGTAGCGGGAGGGAGGGGTAATGAGCAGTTCTTC
TRBJ1-5 | - | TRBV4-2 | many | CASSQDGGLNQPQHF | TGTGCCAGCAGCCAAGATGGAGGATTGAATCAGCCCCAGCATTTT
TRBJ1-1 | - | TRBV7-8 | many | CASSLVGERTEAFF | TGTGCCAGCAGCTTAGTAGGGGAGCGGACTGAAGCTTTCTTT
TRBJ1-1 | - | TRBV15 | many | CATSLKGGWDTEAFF | TGTGCCACCAGCCTAAAAGGGGGTTGGGACACTGAAGCTTTCTTT
TRBJ2-1 | TRBD1 | TRBV7-9 | many | CASSPRTGSSYNEQFF | TGTGCCAGCAGCCCCCGGACAGGGAGCTCCTACAATGAGCAGTTCTTC
TRBJ2-1 | TRBD2 | TRBV25-1 | many | CASSEYKTSGGYNEQFF | TGTGCCAGCAGTGAATACAAGACTAGCGGGGGGTACAATGAGCAGTTCTTC
TRBJ1-1 | - | TRBV20-1 | many | CSAEGQDTEAFF | TGCAGTGCCGAGGGTCAAGACACTGAAGCTTTCTTT
TRBJ1-1 | - | TRBV21-1 | many | CASRAQRPYEAFF | TGTGCCAGCAGGGCCCAGCGCCCATATGAAGCTTTCTTT
TRBJ2-1 | TRBD2 | TRBV7-2 | many | CASSSYGGGYNEQFF | TGTGCCAGCAGCTCATATGGGGGGGGCTACAATGAGCAGTTCTTC
TRBJ1-4 | - | TRBV5-5 | many | CASSLSWQGNEKLFF | TGTGCCAGCAGCTTGTCTTGGCAGGGTAATGAAAAACTGTTTTTT
TRBJ2-5 | - | TRBV3-1 | - | CASSQVTGDGETQYF | TGTGCCAGCAGCCAAGTTACGGGAGACGGAGAGACCCAGTACTTC
TRBJ1-4 | - | TRBV28 | few | CASRTGQREKLFF | TGTGCCAGCAGGACGGGCCAGAGGGAAAAACTGTTTTTT
TRBJ2-1 | TRBD2 | TRBV2 | many | CASSELAVSYNEQFF | TGTGCCAGCAGTGAACTAGCGGTCTCCTACAATGAGCAGTTCTTC
TRBJ2-7 | TRBD1 | TRBV7-2 | many | CASSLRDRDDEQYF | TGTGCCAGCAGCTTACGTGACAGGGATGACGAGCAGTACTTC
TRBJ1-5 | - | TRBV6-1 | few | CASSGEGRGNQPQHF | TGTGCCAGCAGTGGAGAGGGGCGCGGCAATCAGCCCCAGCATTTT
TRBJ1-2 | - | TRBV11-2 | many | CASSFRDRYYGYTF | TGTGCCAGCAGCTTCCGGGACCGTTACTATGGCTACACCTTC
TRBJ2-3 | - | TRBV19 | many | CASSTPATDTQYF | TGTGCCAGTAGTACCCCGGCCACAGATACGCAGTATTTT
TRBJ2-7 | - | TRBV6-5 | - | CASSYRRGSEQYF | TGTGCCAGCAGTTACCGTCGTGGTAGCGAGCAGTACTTC
TRBJ2-3 | - | TRBV4-1 | once | CASSQNSVGDTQYF | TGCGCCAGCAGCCAAAATTCGGTGGGAGATACGCAGTATTTT
TRBJ1-6 | - | TRBV6-5 | many | CASRTGGNSYNSPLHF | TGTGCCAGCAGAACGGGGGGGAATAGCTATAATTCACCCCTCCACTTT
TRBJ2-7 | - | TRBV6-6 | many | CASSSWTYEQYF | TGTGCCAGCAGTTCCTGGACCTACGAGCAGTACTTC